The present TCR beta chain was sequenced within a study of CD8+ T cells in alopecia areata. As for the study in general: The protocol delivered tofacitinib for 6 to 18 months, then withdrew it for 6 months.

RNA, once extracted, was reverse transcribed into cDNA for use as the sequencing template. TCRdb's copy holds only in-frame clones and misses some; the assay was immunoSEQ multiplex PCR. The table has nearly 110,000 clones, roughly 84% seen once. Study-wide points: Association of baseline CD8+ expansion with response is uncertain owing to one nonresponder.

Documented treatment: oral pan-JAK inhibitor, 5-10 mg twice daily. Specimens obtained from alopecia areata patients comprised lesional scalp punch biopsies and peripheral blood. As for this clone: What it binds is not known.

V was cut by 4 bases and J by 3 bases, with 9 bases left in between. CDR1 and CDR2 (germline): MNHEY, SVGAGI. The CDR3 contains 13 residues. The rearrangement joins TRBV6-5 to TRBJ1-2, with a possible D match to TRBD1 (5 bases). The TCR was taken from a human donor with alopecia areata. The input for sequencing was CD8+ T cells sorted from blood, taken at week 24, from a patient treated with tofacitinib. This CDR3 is CASSSGGDYGYTF. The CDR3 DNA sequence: TGTGCCAGCAGTTCCGGGGGGGACTATGGCTACACCTTC.